Each of the 24 T cell receptor beta chains below was sequenced from the same sample in a study of T cells in Graves' hyperthyroidism and ophthalmopathy (dated by TCRdb to between 2018 and 2021). Library prep was done by multiplex PCR. These reads were obtained on an Illumina HiSeq 2000. Amplification of TCR beta CDR3 regions was carried out from RNA transcripts. For the first round of RT-PCR on the TCR CDR3, the HTBI primer set was used together with the Qiagen OneStep RT-PCR kit. TCRdb passed the public sequencing reads through fastp at Q25 and MiXCR, retaining productive beta sequences. A single entry per CDR3 protein holds the most common genes and DNA from its merged rows. In this sample the table shows around 300,000 distinct CDR3 sequences, roughly 15% of which occur a single time. The leading ten clones occupy approximately 7.9% of the sample. Sequencing was carried out using blood. These receptors all come from a woman aged 40 to 55 with Graves' hyperthyroidism.

The chain joins TRBV19 to TRBJ2-2; 13 nucleotides agree with TRBD2. V shed 7 bases and J 3 bases; nucleotides not matched to a gene: 5. CDR3 length: 16 residues. From germline, CDR1 is LNHDA and CDR2 SQIVND (reference sequence). The CDR3: CASTVGLAGDTGELFF. The DNA for the CDR3 is TGTGCCAGTACCGTCGGACTAGCGGGGGACACCGGGGAGCTGTTTTTT.

This clonotype was detected ten times or more. The chain combines TRBV5-6 with TRBJ2-7; no definite D call. The V and J ends lost 2 bases and 3 bases respectively, with 6 bases between them. Germline V lookup: CDR1 SGHDT, CDR2 YYEEEE. The CDR3 has 12 amino acids. CDR3 coding DNA: TGTGCCAGCAGCTTACAAGACTACGAGCAGTACTTC. It specifies CASSLQDYEQYF.

The table lists this clonotype with a few counts. The rearrangement uses TRBV7-9 and TRBJ2-1; 9 bases map to TRBD1. Germline loops: CDR1 SEHNR, CDR2 FQNEAQ (reference sequence). The CDR3 runs to 16 residues. After removal of 1 base from V and 6 bases from J, the junction contained 7 bases not matched to a gene. CDR3 protein: CASSLVWTGVFNEQFF. The CDR3 coding sequence is TGTGCCAGCAGCTTAGTTTGGACAGGGGTTTTCAATGAGCAGTTCTTC.

This clonotype was seen repeatedly, ten times or more. The genes are TRBV20-1 and TRBJ2-1; 10 bases are shared with TRBD2. CDR1 is DFQATT and CDR2 is SNEGSKA in the germline V gene (reference sequence). J gave up 2 bases and V 6 bases, and 7 bases lay outside the gene matches. The length of the CDR3 is 15 residues. The CDR3 DNA follows: TGCAGTGCGCCACTAGCGGGAAGGGCCTACAATGAGCAGTTCTTC. Residues: CSAPLAGRAYNEQFF.

The chain couples TRBV10-2 to TRBJ1-1; possibly TRBD1 for D (5 bases). This CDR3 comprises 14 residues. CDR1 WSHSY and CDR2 SAAADI come from the germline V gene. Between the trimmed V and J ends, which lost 3 bases and 3 bases, there was a span of 11 bases. The CDR3 DNA reads as TGCGCCAGCAGTGACGCAGGGAAGGACACTGAAGCTTTCTTT. Protein sequence: CASSDAGKDTEAFF.

This clonotype was picked up many times. The chain joins TRBV5-1 to TRBJ2-3; TRBD1 matches at 7 bases. V lost 0 bases and J lost 7; bases outside the gene matches: 11. The CDR3 totals 16 residues. Looked up from germline, CDR1 is SGHRS and CDR2 is YFSETQ. The DNA of the CDR3 is TGCGCCAGCAGCTTGGGTGGCGGACCAGGGGGAAATACGCAGTATTTT. Protein product: CASSLGGGPGGNTQYF.

This clonotype came up many times. The J gene is TRBJ2-1, the V gene TRBV12-3 or TRBV12-4; 11 bases match TRBD2. The CDR3 is 17 amino acids. Trimming took 5 bases from V and 7 from J; bases not matched to a gene: 13. The CDR3 protein is CASSPSARLAGGNEQFF. The CDR3, as DNA: TGTGCCAGCAGTCCTAGCGCCCGGCTAGCGGGAGGAAATGAGCAGTTCTTC.

This clonotype showed up many times. This chain uses TRBV5-6 with TRBJ1-1; D perhaps matches TRBD1 (6 bases). V shed 1 base and J shed 5 bases, with 12 bases lying between them. Germline values: CDR1 SGHDT, CDR2 YYEEEE. The CDR3 totals 14 residues. This chain's CDR3 is CASSLPVQGTEAFF. The DNA for the CDR3 is TGTGCCAGCAGCTTGCCCGTACAGGGAACTGAAGCTTTCTTT.

This clonotype was observed at least ten times. The chain is built from TRBV6-1 and TRBJ2-7; D is uncertain. The V end was cut by 6 bases, the J end by 4 bases, with 16 bases between. The germline CDR1 and CDR2 sequences are MNHNS and SASEGT. This CDR3 region has 14 residues. This CDR3 is CASRAGQVEYEQYF. CDR3 in DNA: TGTGCCAGCAGGGCCGGGCAGGTGGAATACGAGCAGTACTTC.

There are many counts of this clonotype. This chain connects TRBV6-1 to TRBJ2-3; TRBD1 agrees at 7 bases. V shed 5 bases, J shed 2 bases, and the junction held 4 bases outside the gene matches. Germline values: CDR1 MNHNS, CDR2 SASEGT. This CDR3 is 14 amino acids long. CDR3 sequence: CASSPGTDTDTQYF. CDR3 sequence (DNA): TGTGCCAGCAGTCCCGGGACAGACACAGATACGCAGTATTTT.

This clonotype was counted ten times or more. The chain joins TRBV14 to TRBJ2-1, with 8 bases aligning to TRBD2. In germline, CDR1 is SGHDN, CDR2 FVKESK. This CDR3 has 18 residues. V shed 1 base, J shed 6 bases, and the junction held 14 bases outside the gene matches. CDR3 protein: CASSQGVGLGFSGNEQFF. Written as DNA, the CDR3 is TGTGCCAGCAGCCAAGGGGTGGGACTAGGGTTCTCGGGCAATGAGCAGTTCTTC.

The rearrangement joins TRBV30 to TRBJ2-7, with TRBD2 matching over 9 bases. There are 15 residues in the CDR3. With V trimmed by 1 base and J by 2 bases, 6 bases remained unmatched. The germline V gene encodes CDR1 GTSNPN and CDR2 SVGIG (reference sequence). The CDR3 region is CAWSGGSGRPYEQYF. The CDR3 DNA reads as TGTGCCTGGAGTGGGGGAAGCGGGAGGCCCTACGAGCAGTACTTC.

This clonotype was observed at least ten times. The rearrangement uses TRBV3-1 and TRBJ1-5; the D is unclear. Germline V gives CDR1 LGHDT, CDR2 YNNKEL (reference sequence). Trimming took off 2 bases at V and 7 bases at J, with 12 bases between the two ends. The CDR3 sequence is 14 residues long. CDR3 coding DNA: TGTGCCAGCAGCCAAAAAGGATTCGGACAGCCCCAGCATTTT. It codes for CASSQKGFGQPQHF.

This clonotype appeared many times. The chain employs TRBV6-5 and TRBJ1-1; the D is unclear. CDR3 size: 14 residues. Germline V gene sequence: CDR1 MNHEY, CDR2 SVGAGI. The V end lost 5 bases, the J end lost 3 bases, and 13 bases lay between the germline ends. Here the CDR3 reads CASSGRAKDTEAFF. As DNA, the CDR3 is TGTGCCAGCAGTGGACGGGCCAAAGACACTGAAGCTTTCTTT.

The sample holds many counts of this clonotype. V gene TRBV12-3 or TRBV12-4 combines with J gene TRBJ2-3, with 11 bases matching TRBD2. The J segment lost 4 bases and the V segment lost 6 bases, leaving 9 bases of the junction unmatched. The CDR3 is 16 residues long. CDR3 sequence (DNA): TGTGCCAGCAGAACTACTAGCGGGAGTCAGTCAGATACGCAGTATTTT. Protein sequence: CASRTTSGSQSDTQYF.

This clonotype was counted ten times or more. The chain recombines TRBV6-1 with TRBJ2-3; 7 bases are shared with TRBD2. CDR1 is MNHNS and CDR2 is SASEGT in the germline V gene. The length of the CDR3 is 14 residues. Trimming at V came to 7 bases and at J to 1 base, leaving 5 bases not matched to a gene. CDR3 amino acids: CASTSGIGTDTQYF. For the CDR3, the DNA is TGTGCCAGCACAAGCGGGATAGGCACAGATACGCAGTATTTT.

This clonotype was recorded at least ten times. This chain connects TRBV3-1 to TRBJ2-5; D is undetermined. The CDR3 runs 14 residues. Germline CDR1 is LGHDT and CDR2 is YNNKEL (reference sequence). V was cut by 2 bases and J by 4 bases, with 11 bases left in between. CDR3 nucleotides: TGTGCCAGCAGCCAAAGTATCCGCCCAGAGACCCAGTACTTC. This gives the protein CASSQSIRPETQYF.

The table lists this clonotype with many counts. The chain's CDR3 is CASMGPSGRFRDPTDTQYF. The CDR3 nucleotides read TGTGCCAGCATGGGCCCCTCTGGGCGCTTCAGGGATCCCACAGATACGCAGTATTTT. V gene TRBV2 combines with J gene TRBJ2-3, with a possible D match to TRBD1 (5 bases). The length of the CDR3 is 19 residues. CDR1 is SNHLY and CDR2 is FYNNEI in the germline V gene. V dropped 7 bases and J dropped 2 bases, with 28 bases sitting between them.

This clonotype occurred many times. The gene calls are TRBV9 and TRBJ1-3; unclear D gene. Germline CDR1 and CDR2: SGDLS and YYNGEE. Trimming removed 0 bases from V and 0 bases from J, with 10 bases in between. This CDR3 is built from 16 residues. The CDR3 protein is CASSVDPASSGNTIYF. CDR3 DNA sequence: TGTGCCAGCAGCGTAGATCCCGCCAGCTCTGGAAACACCATATATTTT.

This clonotype has more than one count but fewer than ten. The J gene is TRBJ1-5, the V gene TRBV28; 7 bases are a match to TRBD1. With V trimmed by 5 bases and J by 1 base, 5 bases remained unmatched. In germline, CDR1 is MDHEN, CDR2 SYDVKM. This CDR3 has 15 amino acids. Written as DNA, the CDR3 is TGTGCCAGCAGTCTCTACAGGGGAAGCAATCAGCCCCAGCATTTT. It encodes CASSLYRGSNQPQHF. Full variable domain (outside the CDR3, taken from reference TRBV28 and TRBJ1-5): DVKVTQSSRYLVKRTGEKVFLECVQDMDHENMFWYRQDPGLGLRLIYFSYDVKMKEKGDIPEGYSVSREKKERFSLILESASTNQTSMYLCASSLYRGSNQPQHFGDGTRLSIL.

The J gene is TRBJ2-2, the V gene TRBV6-2 or TRBV6-3; possible D gene TRBD1, 6 bases. V was cut by 5 bases and J by 2 bases, with 27 bases left in between. Germline V CDR1 and CDR2: MNHEY, SVGEGT. The length of the CDR3 is 20 residues. CDR3 in amino acids: CASSPTGSSELPLNTGELFF. The CDR3 DNA is TGTGCCAGCAGTCCCACAGGGTCCTCGGAGTTACCATTAAACACCGGGGAGCTGTTTTTT.

With regard to this clonotype: A much more abundant neighbour one base away suggests this may be a read error. The V and J genes are TRBV12-3 or TRBV12-4 and TRBJ2-7, with TRBD2 as a possible D gene (5 bases). This CDR3 is 18 amino acids long. The CDR3 sequence is CASSFDYIRGIWEYELYF. CDR3 nucleotides: TGTGCCAGCAGTTTCGACTATATACGGGGTATATGGGAATACGAGCTGTACTTC.

Many counts were recorded for this clonotype. The V and J genes are TRBV2 and TRBJ2-7; no clear D. Germline V lookup: CDR1 SNHLY, CDR2 FYNNEI. The germline V and J ends were trimmed by 4 bases and 0 bases, with 10 bases remaining between them. The CDR3 runs 14 residues. CDR3 nucleotides: TGTGCCAGCAGTGGTCAGATCGACTCCTACGAGCAGTACTTC. Encoded protein: CASSGQIDSYEQYF.

The CDR3 coding sequence is TGTGCCAGCAGCTTGACTAGCGGGCGACAAGAGACCCAGTACTTC. Amino acid sequence: CASSLTSGRQETQYF. This chain joins TRBV7-9 and TRBJ2-5, with 10 bases matching TRBD2. The V gene end was trimmed by 3 bases and the J gene end by 2 bases; junction bases not matched to a gene: 3. The CDR3 is made up of 15 amino acids. Germline values: CDR1 SEHNR, CDR2 FQNEAQ (reference sequence). Based on the CDR3 plus reference TRBV7-9 and TRBJ2-5, the full variable domain is DTGVSQNPRHKITKRGQNVTFRCDPISEHNRLYWYRQTLGQGPEFLTYFQNEAQLEKSRLLSDRFSAERPKGSFSTLEIQRTEQGDSAMYLCASSLTSGRQETQYFGPGTRLLVL.